This TCR beta chain was documented in a study of blood T cell repertoires in COVID-19. Study background: Acute and convalescent COVID-19 specimens originated in the United States, Italy and Spain.

J gave up 2 bases and V 0 bases, and 8 bases lay outside the gene matches. CDR3 length: 16 residues. Germline CDR1 reads SGDLS; CDR2 reads YYNGEE. Original handling: Cell counts per sample came from amplifying reference gene primers. TCRdb's table, derived via immunoSEQ multiplex PCR, lists solely in-frame clones and lacks some. Clonal size and the V and J genes are those of that table, whereas D and trimming came from the DNA. This table has around 68,000 clones, 85% to 90% appearing once. The receptor's source is a man older than 75 with acute or convalescent COVID-19. Sequenced sample: peripheral blood. The rearrangement joins TRBV9 to TRBJ2-7; TRBD1 matches at 7 bases. The CDR3 protein is CASSVDAQGIPYEQYF. The DNA for the CDR3 is TGTGCCAGCAGCGTAGACGCACAGGGGATCCCCTACGAGCAGTACTTC.